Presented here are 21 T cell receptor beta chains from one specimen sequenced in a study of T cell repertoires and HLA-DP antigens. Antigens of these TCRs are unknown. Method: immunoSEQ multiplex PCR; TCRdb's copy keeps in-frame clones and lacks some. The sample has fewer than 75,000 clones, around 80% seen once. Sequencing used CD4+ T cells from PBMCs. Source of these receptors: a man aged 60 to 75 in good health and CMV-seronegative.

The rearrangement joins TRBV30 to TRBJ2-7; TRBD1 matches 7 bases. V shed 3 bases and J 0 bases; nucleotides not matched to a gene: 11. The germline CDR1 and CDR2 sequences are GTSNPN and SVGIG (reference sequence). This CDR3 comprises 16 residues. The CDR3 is CAWSYRGAAGSYEQYF. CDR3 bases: TGTGCCTGGAGCTACAGGGGAGCGGCCGGCTCCTACGAGCAGTACTTC. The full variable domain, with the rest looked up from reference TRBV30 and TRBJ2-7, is SQTIHQWPATLVQPVGSPLSLECTVEGTSNPNLYWYRQAAGRGLQLLFYSVGIGQISSEVPQNLSASRPQDRQFILSSKKLLLSDSGFYLCAWSYRGAAGSYEQYFGPGTRLTVT.

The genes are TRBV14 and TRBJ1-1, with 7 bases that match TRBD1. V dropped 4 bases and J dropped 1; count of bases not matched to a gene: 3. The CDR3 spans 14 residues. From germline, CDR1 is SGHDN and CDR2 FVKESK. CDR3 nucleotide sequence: TGTGCCAGCAGCCCGGGACAGCCGAACACTGAAGCTTTCTTT. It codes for CASSPGQPNTEAFF.

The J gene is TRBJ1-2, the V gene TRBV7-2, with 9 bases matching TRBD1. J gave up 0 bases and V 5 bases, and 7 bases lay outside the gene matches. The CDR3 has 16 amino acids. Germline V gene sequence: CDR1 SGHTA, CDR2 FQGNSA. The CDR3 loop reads CASSIRTGDSNYGYTF. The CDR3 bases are TGTGCCAGCAGCATTAGGACAGGGGATTCTAACTATGGCTACACCTTC.

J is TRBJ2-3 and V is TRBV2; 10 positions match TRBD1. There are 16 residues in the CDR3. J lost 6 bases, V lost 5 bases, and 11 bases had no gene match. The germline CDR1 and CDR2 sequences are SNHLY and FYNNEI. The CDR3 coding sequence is TGTGCCAGCAGTCCCTTAGGACAGGGGGGGGCGGATACGCAGTATTTT. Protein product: CASSPLGQGGADTQYF.

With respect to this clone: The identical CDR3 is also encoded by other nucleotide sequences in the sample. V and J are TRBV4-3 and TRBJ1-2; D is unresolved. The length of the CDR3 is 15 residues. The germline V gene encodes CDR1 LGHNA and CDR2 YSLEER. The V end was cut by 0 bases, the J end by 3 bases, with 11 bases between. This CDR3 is CASSQDRGGDYGYTF. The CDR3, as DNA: TGCGCCAGCAGCCAAGATCGCGGCGGGGACTATGGCTACACCTTC.

CDR3 coding DNA: TGTGCAAGTCGCGTAATCAGGGGAACAGCTTTCTTT. Protein sequence: CASRVIRGTAFF. The V call is TRBV12-2, the J call TRBJ1-1; the table's D call, TRBD1, has no DNA check behind it. TRBV12-2 is a listed pseudogene. The CDR3 is made up of 12 amino acids.

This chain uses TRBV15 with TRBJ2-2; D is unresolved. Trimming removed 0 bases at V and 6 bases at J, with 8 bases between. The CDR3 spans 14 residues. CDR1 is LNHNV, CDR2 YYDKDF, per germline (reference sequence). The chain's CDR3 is CATSRELSSGELFF. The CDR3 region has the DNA TGTGCCACCAGCAGAGAACTTAGTTCCGGGGAGCTGTTTTTT.

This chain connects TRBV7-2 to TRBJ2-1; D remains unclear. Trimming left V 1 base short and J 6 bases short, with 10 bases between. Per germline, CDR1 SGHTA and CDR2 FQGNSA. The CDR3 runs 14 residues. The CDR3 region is CASSLGFRGNEQFF. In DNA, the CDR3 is TGTGCCAGCAGCTTAGGGTTTCGCGGCAATGAGCAGTTCTTC.

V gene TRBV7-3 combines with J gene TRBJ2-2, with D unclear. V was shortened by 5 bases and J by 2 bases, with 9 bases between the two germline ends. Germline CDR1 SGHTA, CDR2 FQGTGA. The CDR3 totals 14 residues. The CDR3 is CASSPRSNTGELFF. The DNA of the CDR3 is TGTGCCAGCAGCCCTCGGTCCAACACCGGGGAGCTGTTTTTT. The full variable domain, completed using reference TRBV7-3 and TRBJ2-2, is GAGVSQTPSNKVTEKGKYVELRCDPISGHTALYWYRQSLGQGPEFLIYFQGTGAADDSGLPNDRFFAVRPEGSVSTLKIQRTERGDSAVYLCASSPRSNTGELFFGEGSRLTVL.

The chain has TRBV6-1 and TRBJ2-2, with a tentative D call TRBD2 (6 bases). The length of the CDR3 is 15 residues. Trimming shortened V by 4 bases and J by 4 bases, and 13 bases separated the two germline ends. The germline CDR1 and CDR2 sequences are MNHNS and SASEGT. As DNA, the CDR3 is TGTGCCAGCAGTGGGAGGCAGGGAGGCACCGGGGAGCTGTTTTTT. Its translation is CASSGRQGGTGELFF.

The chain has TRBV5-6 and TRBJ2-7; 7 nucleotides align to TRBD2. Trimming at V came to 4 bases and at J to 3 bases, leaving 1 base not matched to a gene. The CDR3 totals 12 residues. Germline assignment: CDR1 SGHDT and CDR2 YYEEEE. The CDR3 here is CASSRGDYEQYF. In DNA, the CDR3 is TGTGCCAGCAGCCGGGGGGACTACGAGCAGTACTTC. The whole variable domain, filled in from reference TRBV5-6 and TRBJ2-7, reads DAGVTQSPTHLIKTRGQQVTLRCSPKSGHDTVSWYQQALGQGPQFIFQYYEEEERQRGNFPDRFSGHQFPNYSSELNVNALLLGDSALYLCASSRGDYEQYFGPGTRLTVT.

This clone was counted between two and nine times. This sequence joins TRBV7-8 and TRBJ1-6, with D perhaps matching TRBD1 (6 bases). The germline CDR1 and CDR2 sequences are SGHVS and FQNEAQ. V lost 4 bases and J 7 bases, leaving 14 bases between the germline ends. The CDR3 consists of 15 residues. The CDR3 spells CASSSWTVQNSPLHF. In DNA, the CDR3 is TGTGCCAGCAGCTCGTGGACAGTACAAAATTCACCCCTCCACTTT.

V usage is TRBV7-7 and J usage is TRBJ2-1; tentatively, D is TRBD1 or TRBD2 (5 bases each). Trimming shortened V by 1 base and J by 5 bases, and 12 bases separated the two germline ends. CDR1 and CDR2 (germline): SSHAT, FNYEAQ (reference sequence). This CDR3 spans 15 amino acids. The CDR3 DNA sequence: TGTGCCAGCAGCTTAGGGGCTGGGACCCACAATGAGCAGTTCTTC. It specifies CASSLGAGTHNEQFF.

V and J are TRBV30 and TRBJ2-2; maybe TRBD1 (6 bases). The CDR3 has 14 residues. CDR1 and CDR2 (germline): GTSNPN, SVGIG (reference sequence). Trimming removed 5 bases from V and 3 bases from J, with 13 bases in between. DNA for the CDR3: TGTGCCTGGGGGTCTGGGGGCGACACCGGGGAGCTGTTTTTT. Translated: CAWGSGGDTGELFF.

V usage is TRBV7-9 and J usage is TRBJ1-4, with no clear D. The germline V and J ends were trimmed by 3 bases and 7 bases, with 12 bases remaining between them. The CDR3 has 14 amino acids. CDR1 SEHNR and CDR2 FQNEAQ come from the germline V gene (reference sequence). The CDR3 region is CASSFGSKGEKLFF. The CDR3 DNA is TGTGCCAGCAGCTTCGGCAGTAAGGGTGAAAAACTGTTTTTT. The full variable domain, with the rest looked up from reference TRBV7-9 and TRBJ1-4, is DTGVSQNPRHKITKRGQNVTFRCDPISEHNRLYWYRQTLGQGPEFLTYFQNEAQLEKSRLLSDRFSAERPKGSFSTLEIQRTEQGDSAMYLCASSFGSKGEKLFFGSGTQLSVL.

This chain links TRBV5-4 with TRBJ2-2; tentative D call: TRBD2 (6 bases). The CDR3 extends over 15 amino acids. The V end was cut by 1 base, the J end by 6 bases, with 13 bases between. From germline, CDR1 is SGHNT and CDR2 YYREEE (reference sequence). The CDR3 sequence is CASSLLTSRAGELFF. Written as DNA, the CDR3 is TGTGCCAGCAGCTTGTTAACTAGCCGGGCCGGGGAGCTGTTTTTT.

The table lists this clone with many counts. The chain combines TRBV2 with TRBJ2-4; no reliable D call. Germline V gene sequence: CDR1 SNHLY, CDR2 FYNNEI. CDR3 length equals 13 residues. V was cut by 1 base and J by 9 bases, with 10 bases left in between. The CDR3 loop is CASSEDKWSIQYF. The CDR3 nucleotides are TGTGCCAGCAGTGAAGATAAGTGGAGCATTCAGTACTTC.

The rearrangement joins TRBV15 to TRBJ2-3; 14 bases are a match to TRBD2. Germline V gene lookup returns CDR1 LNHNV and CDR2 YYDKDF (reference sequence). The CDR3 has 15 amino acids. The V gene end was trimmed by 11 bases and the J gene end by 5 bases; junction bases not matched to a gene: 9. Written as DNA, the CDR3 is TGTGCCGCGGGGGGACTAGCGGGAGCTGTAGATACGCAGTATTTT. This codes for CAAGGLAGAVDTQYF.

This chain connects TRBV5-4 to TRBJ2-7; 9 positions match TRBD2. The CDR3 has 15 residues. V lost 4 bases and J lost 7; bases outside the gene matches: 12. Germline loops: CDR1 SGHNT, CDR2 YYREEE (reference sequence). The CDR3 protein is CASSPSGAAFWEQYF. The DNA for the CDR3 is TGTGCCAGCAGCCCTAGCGGGGCCGCATTTTGGGAGCAGTACTTC.

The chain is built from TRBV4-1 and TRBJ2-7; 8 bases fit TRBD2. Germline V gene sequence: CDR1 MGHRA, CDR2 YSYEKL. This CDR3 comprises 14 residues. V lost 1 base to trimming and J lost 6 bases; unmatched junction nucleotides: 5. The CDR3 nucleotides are TGCGCCAGCAGCCAAGTAACGGGAGGGGGCGAGCAGTACTTC. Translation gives CASSQVTGGGEQYF.

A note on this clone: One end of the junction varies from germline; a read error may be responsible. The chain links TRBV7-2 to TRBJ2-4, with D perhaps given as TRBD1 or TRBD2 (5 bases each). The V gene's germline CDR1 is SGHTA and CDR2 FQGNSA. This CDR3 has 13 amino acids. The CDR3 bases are TGTGCCAGCAGCTTAGCCACAGCATGGGACCTGGACTTC. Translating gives CASSLATAWDLDF. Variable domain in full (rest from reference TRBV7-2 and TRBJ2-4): GAGVSQSPSNKVTEKGKDVELRCDPISGHTALYWYRQSLGQGLEFLIYFQGNSAPDKSGLPSDRFSAERTGGSVSTLTIQRTQQEDSAVYLCASSLATAWDLDFGAGTRLSVL.